This T cell receptor beta chain was recorded in a study of breast tumors, draining lymph nodes, adjacent tissues. Samples came from axillary lymph nodes draining the breast cancer. This clonotype was counted a few times. TCRdb ran MiXCR on the multiplex PCR reads and lists one entry per CDR3 protein. The data contain more than 85,000 distinct CDR3 sequences, approximately 22% of them seen just once; the ten biggest clones take up more than 0.9%. The germline V and J ends were trimmed by 4 bases and 5 bases, with 12 bases remaining between them. There are 13 residues in the CDR3. CDR1 SGHNT and CDR2 YYREEE come from the germline V gene (reference sequence).

This clonotype was sampled from a female donor with breast cancer. Some clones in this sample may be carry-over from other donors' samples. The V and J genes are TRBV5-4 and TRBJ2-5, with D tentatively TRBD1 (6 bases). The sequenced sample consisted of axillary lymph node tissue. In DNA form, the CDR3 reads TGTGCCAGCAGCATCGGACAGCTGGAGACCCAGTACTTC. Encoded protein: CASSIGQLETQYF.